This is a list of T cell receptor beta chains from one sample in a study of neoadjuvant anti-PD-1 for oral cavity cancer. The protocol was immunoSEQ multiplex PCR, while the TCRdb copy is restricted to in-frame clones and leaves out a portion. This repertoire shows 11,000 to 15,000 clones, around 76% found once; its top ten account for about 2.4%. The specimen was PBMCs, collected after nivolumab (anti-PD-1) treatment. These receptors all come from a person aged 35-80 years with oral cavity squamous cell carcinoma. Each CDR3 is given with its conserved first and last residue.

J gene	CDR3 length	V gene	CDR3 protein
TRBJ2-1	14	TRBV10-1	CASSDPAGGPWQFF
TRBJ2-3	17	TRBV7-9	CASSFKGSGGSTDTQYF
TRBJ1-5	13	TRBV27	CASSSYSNQPQHF
TRBJ1-5	13	TRBV7-9	CASSRGTAKPQHF
TRBJ1-5	15	TRBV5-3	CARSTWDSSSQPQHF
TRBJ2-1	15	TRBV19	CASSIRRSSYNEQFF
TRBJ1-2	13	TRBV6-1	CASSEQGDYGYTF
TRBJ2-6	19	TRBV5-1	CASSAPRGSLNSGANVLTF
TRBJ1-1	16	TRBV2	CASSEALWASNTEAFF
TRBJ1-1	14	TRBV27	CASGTGQLWTEAFF
TRBJ2-7	13	TRBV28	CATSGQGGYEQYF
TRBJ2-7	11	TRBV7-8	CASTTLGEQYF